The table lists the clone carrying this T cell receptor (beta chain) with many counts. These data originate in a study of blood T cells in healthy people across ages. Caucasian, healthy and from Russia, the donors were aged between roughly 6 and 95. Using a J-beta primer mix together with a sample-barcoded 5' primer, a second PCR was run for roughly 7 to 11 cycles. A tag from a template-switch adaptor with 12 random nucleotides marked each cDNA molecule. TCRdb processed the 5' RACE reads anew with MiXCR; each CDR3 protein has one entry. Among 1.8 million or so distinct CDR3 sequences, 30% to 40% were seen once, and the ten largest hold 23%. The TCR sequence derives from a human donor in good health. Specimen: blood.

CDR3 protein: CASSEGLAGGQGEQFF. CDR3 nucleotide sequence: TGTGCCAGCAGTGAAGGACTAGCGGGGGGCCAGGGTGAGCAGTTCTTC. The chain employs TRBV28 and TRBJ2-1; 14 bases agree with TRBD2. This CDR3 is 16 amino acids long. The germline V gene encodes CDR1 MDHEN and CDR2 SYDVKM. V dropped 5 bases and J dropped 9; count of bases not matched to a gene: 9.